These 14 T cell receptor beta chains were sequenced from one sample in a study of cytomegalovirus exposure and HLA in healthy donors. A multiplex PCR was run with 60 Vbeta primers and 13 Jbeta primers. The table came from immunoSEQ multiplex PCR; TCRdb's copy has only in-frame clones and leaves some out. This sample's table reports approximately 140,000 clones. Sequenced material: PBMCs. The receptors were gathered from a young woman in good health and CMV-seronegative.

The chain joins TRBV4-1 to TRBJ2-5; 10 bases align to TRBD2. The CDR3 totals 16 residues. V trimming: 4 bases; J trimming: 2 bases; junction bases outside the gene matches: 7. Per the germline V gene, CDR1 is MGHRA and CDR2 is YSYEKL. CDR3 nucleotides: TGCGCCAGCAGCCCGGAACTAGCGGGATGGCAAGAGACCCAGTACTTC. Amino acid sequence: CASSPELAGWQETQYF.

The V and J genes are TRBV19 and TRBJ2-3; possibly TRBD2 for D (5 bases). Deletions cut 5 bases from V and 6 bases from J, with 18 bases between. Per germline, CDR1 LNHDA and CDR2 SQIVND (reference sequence). The CDR3 spans 15 residues. The CDR3 DNA follows: TGTGCCAGTAGTGAAGCGGCCCGGCAGTCGGATACGCAGTATTTT. It codes for CASSEAARQSDTQYF. Filled out from reference TRBV19 and TRBJ2-3, the complete variable domain reads DGGITQSPKYLFRKEGQNVTLSCEQNLNHDAMYWYRQDPGQGLRLIYYSQIVNDFQKGDIAEGYSVSREKKESFPLTVTSAQKNPTAFYLCASSEAARQSDTQYFGPGTRLTVL.

With regard to this clone: One end of the junction does not line up with germline, which may come from a read error. This chain's CDR3 is CASSHSIGSTEAFF. The CDR3 DNA sequence: TGTGCCAGCAGTCACTCAATCGGTTCCACTGAAGCTTTCTTT. The chain is built from TRBV6-5 and TRBJ1-1; D remains unclear. From germline, CDR1 is MNHEY and CDR2 SVGAGI. The CDR3 is made up of 14 amino acids.

The V call is TRBV30, the J call TRBJ2-5; the match to TRBD2 covers 9 bases. Trimming cost V 0 bases and J 5 bases; bases outside gene matches: 10. The CDR3 has 16 residues. Germline V gives CDR1 GTSNPN, CDR2 SVGIG (reference sequence). CDR3 bases: TGTGCCTGGAGTGTACGGGCGGGAGGGCCTTGGGAGACCCAGTACTTC. This gives the protein CAWSVRAGGPWETQYF.

The V call is TRBV7-2, the J call TRBJ2-7; TRBD2 agrees at 9 bases. The CDR3 is made up of 13 amino acids. The trim removed 5 bases at V and 6 bases at J, leaving 5 bases unmatched. CDR1 is SGHTA, CDR2 FQGNSA, per germline. The CDR3 bases are TGTGCCAGCAGCCTAGTAGCGGGAGCCGAGCAGTACGTC. Protein sequence: CASSLVAGAEQYV.

The V call is TRBV19, the J call TRBJ1-2, with 8 bases lining up with TRBD1. V shed 6 bases, J shed 4 bases, and the junction held 10 bases outside the gene matches. The CDR3 is 15 residues long. Germline loops: CDR1 LNHDA, CDR2 SQIVND (reference sequence). CDR3 bases: TGTGCCAGTAGAGATATGGGACAGGTACCCTATGGCTACACCTTC. This translates into CASRDMGQVPYGYTF.

In nucleotides, the CDR3 is TGTGCCAGCAGTTACCAGCGTGATCGGCAAGAGACCCAGTACTTC. Translating gives CASSYQRDRQETQYF. The rearrangement uses TRBV6-6 and TRBJ2-5; no clear D gene. The CDR3 has 15 residues. CDR1 and CDR2 from the germline V gene are MNHNY and SVGAGI (reference sequence). Between the trimmed V and J ends, which lost 2 bases and 2 bases, there was a span of 12 bases.

The chain recombines TRBV5-1 with TRBJ1-6; D gene unclear. The CDR3 loop spans 16 amino acids. Germline assignment: CDR1 SGHRS and CDR2 YFSETQ. V was trimmed by 4 bases and J by 7 bases, leaving 18 bases between them. The CDR3 protein is CASSLSGTGGNSPLHF. The CDR3, as DNA: TGCGCCAGCAGCCTCTCTGGAACGGGAGGGAATTCACCCCTCCACTTT.

Written as DNA, the CDR3 is TGTGCCAGCAGTGATCTAGTCGGTACCCGCACAGATACGCAGTATTTT. Translation gives CASSDLVGTRTDTQYF. The chain combines TRBV25-1 with TRBJ2-3, with unresolved D. This CDR3 is 16 amino acids long. CDR1 and CDR2 from the germline V gene are MGHDK and SYGVNS. Trimming stripped 3 bases from V and 1 base from J, with 14 bases between.

This chain uses TRBV10-3 with TRBJ2-7; TRBD1 matches 7 bases. The CDR3 is made up of 14 amino acids. Germline V CDR1 and CDR2: ENHRY, SYGVKD. The ends lost 11 bases at V and 0 bases at J; junction bases unmatched: 10. Here the CDR3 reads CASRDRASSYEQYF. As DNA, the CDR3 is TGTGCCTCCCGTGACAGGGCCAGCTCCTACGAGCAGTACTTC.

The chain carries TRBV7-9 and TRBJ2-1; tentatively, D is TRBD2 (5 bases). Germline CDR1 SEHNR, CDR2 FQNEAQ (reference sequence). The CDR3 contains 15 residues. Trimming took off 3 bases at V and 4 bases at J, with 13 bases between the two ends. In DNA, the CDR3 is TGTGCCAGCAGCTTGGCGGGCCTGGTTTACAATGAGCAGTTCTTC. Amino acids: CASSLAGLVYNEQFF.

The chain combines TRBV5-1 with TRBJ2-5; 10 nucleotides match TRBD1. Trimming took 3 bases from V and 0 from J; bases not matched to a gene: 14. Germline V gene sequence: CDR1 SGHRS, CDR2 YFSETQ. The CDR3 loop spans 19 amino acids. The CDR3 region is CASSSLGEGTGENQETQYF. The CDR3 coding sequence is TGCGCCAGCAGCTCCCTCGGGGAGGGGACAGGGGAAAACCAAGAGACCCAGTACTTC.

The V gene is TRBV7-2, the J gene TRBJ1-5; D possibly corresponds to TRBD1 (6 bases). The V gene's germline CDR1 is SGHTA and CDR2 FQGNSA. The length of the CDR3 is 15 residues. Trimming left V 1 base short and J 2 bases short, with 9 bases between. The CDR3 region is CASSLEAGGNQPQHF. Written as DNA, the CDR3 is TGTGCCAGCAGCTTAGAGGCAGGGGGCAATCAGCCCCAGCATTTT. Combining the CDR3 with reference TRBV7-2 and TRBJ1-5 gives the whole variable domain GAGVSQSPSNKVTEKGKDVELRCDPISGHTALYWYRQSLGQGLEFLIYFQGNSAPDKSGLPSDRFSAERTGGSVSTLTIQRTQQEDSAVYLCASSLEAGGNQPQHFGDGTRLSIL.

This chain joins TRBV7-9 and TRBJ2-7, with a possible D match to TRBD1 (6 bases). V lost 6 bases to trimming and J lost 6 bases, with 12 bases between them. There are 12 residues in the CDR3. CDR1 is SEHNR and CDR2 is FQNEAQ in the germline V gene (reference sequence). The CDR3 DNA reads as TGTGCCAGCAGGGCTACAGGGTTCGAGCAGTACTTC. Amino acid sequence: CASRATGFEQYF.